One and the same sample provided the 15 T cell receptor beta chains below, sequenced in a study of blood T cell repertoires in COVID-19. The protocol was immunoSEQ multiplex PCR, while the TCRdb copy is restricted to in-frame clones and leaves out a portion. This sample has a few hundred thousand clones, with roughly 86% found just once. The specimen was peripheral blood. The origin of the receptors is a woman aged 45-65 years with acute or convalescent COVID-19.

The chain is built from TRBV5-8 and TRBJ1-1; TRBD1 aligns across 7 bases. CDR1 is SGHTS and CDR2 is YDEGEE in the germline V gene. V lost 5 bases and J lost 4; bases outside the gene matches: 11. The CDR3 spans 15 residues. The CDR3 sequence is CASRNRGGLGTEAFF. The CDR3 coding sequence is TGTGCCAGCAGAAACCGAGGGGGCCTAGGCACTGAAGCTTTCTTT.

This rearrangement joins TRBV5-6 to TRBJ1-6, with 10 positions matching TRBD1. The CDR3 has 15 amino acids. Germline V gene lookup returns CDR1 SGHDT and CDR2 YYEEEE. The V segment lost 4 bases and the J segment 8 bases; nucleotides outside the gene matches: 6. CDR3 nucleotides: TGTGCCAGCAGCACGGGACAGGGGTTTTATTCACCCCTCCACTTT. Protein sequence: CASSTGQGFYSPLHF.

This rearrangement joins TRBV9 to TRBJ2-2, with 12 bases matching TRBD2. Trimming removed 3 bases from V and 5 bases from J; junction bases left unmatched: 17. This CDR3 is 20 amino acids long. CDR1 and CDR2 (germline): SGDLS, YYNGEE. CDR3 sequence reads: CASSADLGLAGSLGTGELFF. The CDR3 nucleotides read TGTGCCAGCAGCGCCGACCTAGGACTAGCGGGAAGCTTGGGGACCGGGGAGCTGTTTTTT.

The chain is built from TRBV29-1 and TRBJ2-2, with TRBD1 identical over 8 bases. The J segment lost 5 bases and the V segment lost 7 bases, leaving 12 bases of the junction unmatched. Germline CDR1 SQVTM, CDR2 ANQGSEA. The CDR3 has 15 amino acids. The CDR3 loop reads CSAFLGQGGTGELFF. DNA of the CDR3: TGCAGCGCTTTCCTAGGACAGGGTGGGACCGGGGAGCTGTTTTTT.

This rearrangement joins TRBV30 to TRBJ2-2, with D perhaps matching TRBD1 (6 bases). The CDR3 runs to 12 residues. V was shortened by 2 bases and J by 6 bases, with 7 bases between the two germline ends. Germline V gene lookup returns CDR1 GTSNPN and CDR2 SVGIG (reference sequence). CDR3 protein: CAWSSGAGELFF. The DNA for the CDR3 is TGTGCCTGGAGTTCAGGGGCCGGGGAGCTGTTTTTT.

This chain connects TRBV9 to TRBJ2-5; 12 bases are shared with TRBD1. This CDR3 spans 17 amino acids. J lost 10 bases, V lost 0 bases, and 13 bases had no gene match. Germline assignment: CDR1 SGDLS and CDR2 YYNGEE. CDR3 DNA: TGTGCCAGCAGCGTAGAAGGGACAGGGGGCTTTTCGGGGCACCAGTACTTC. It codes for CASSVEGTGGFSGHQYF.

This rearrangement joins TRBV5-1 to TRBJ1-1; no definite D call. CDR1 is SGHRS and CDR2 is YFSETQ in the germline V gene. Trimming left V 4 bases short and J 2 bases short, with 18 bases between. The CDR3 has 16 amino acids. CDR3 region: CASSPVGGILNTEAFF. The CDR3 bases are TGCGCCAGCAGCCCCGTCGGAGGGATTTTAAACACTGAAGCTTTCTTT.

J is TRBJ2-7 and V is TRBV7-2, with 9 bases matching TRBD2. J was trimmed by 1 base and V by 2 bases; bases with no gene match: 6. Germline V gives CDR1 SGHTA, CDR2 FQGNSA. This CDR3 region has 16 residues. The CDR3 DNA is TGTGCCAGCAGCTTAACGGGACTAGCAGGATCCTACGAGCAGTACTTC. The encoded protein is CASSLTGLAGSYEQYF.

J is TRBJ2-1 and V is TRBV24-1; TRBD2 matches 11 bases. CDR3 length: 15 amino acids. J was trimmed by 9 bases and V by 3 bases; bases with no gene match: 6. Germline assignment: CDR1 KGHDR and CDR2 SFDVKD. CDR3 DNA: TGTGCCACCAGTGATACCCCGGGACTAGCGGCTGAGCAGTTCTTC. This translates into CATSDTPGLAAEQFF.

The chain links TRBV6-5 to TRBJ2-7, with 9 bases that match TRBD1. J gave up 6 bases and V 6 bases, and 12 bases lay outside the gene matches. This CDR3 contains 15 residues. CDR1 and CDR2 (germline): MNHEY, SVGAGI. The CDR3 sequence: CASRGRGQGVSEQYF. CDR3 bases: TGTGCCAGCAGGGGCCGGGGACAGGGCGTGAGCGAGCAGTACTTC.

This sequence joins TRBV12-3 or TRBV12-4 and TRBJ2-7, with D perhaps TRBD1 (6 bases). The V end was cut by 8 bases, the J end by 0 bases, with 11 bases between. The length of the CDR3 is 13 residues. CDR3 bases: TGTGCCAGCGGCCGGACAGACTCCTACGAGCAGTACTTC. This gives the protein CASGRTDSYEQYF.

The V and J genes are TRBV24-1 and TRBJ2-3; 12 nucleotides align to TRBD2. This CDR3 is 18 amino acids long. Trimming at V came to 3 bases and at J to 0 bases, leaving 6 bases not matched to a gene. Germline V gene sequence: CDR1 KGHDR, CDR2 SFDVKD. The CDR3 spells CATSDTLAGGPSTDTQYF. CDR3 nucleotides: TGTGCCACCAGTGATACCCTAGCGGGAGGGCCGAGCACAGATACGCAGTATTTT.

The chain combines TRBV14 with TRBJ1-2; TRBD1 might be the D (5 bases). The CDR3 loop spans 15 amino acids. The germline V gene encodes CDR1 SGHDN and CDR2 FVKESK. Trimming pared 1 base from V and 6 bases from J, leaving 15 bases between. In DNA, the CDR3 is TGTGCCAGCAGCCAAGTTGCGGTCGGGGGGGATGGCTACACCTTC. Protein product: CASSQVAVGGDGYTF.

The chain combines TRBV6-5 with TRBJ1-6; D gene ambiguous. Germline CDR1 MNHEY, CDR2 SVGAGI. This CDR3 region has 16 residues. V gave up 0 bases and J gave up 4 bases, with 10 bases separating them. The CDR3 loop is CASSYSRPGYNSPLHF. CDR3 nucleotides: TGTGCCAGCAGTTACTCCCGCCCGGGGTATAATTCACCCCTCCACTTT.

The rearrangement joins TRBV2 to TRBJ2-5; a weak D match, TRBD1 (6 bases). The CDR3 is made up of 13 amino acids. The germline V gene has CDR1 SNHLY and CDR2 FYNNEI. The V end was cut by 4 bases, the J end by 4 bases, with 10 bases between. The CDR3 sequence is CASSAGQTETQYF. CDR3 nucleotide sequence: TGTGCCAGCAGTGCGGGACAAACAGAGACCCAGTACTTC.